The clone carrying this T cell receptor (beta chain) was seen a handful of times. The entry originates in a study of T cells in Graves' hyperthyroidism and ophthalmopathy. CDR3 length: 14 residues. The V gene lost 10 bases and the J gene lost 0 bases, with 15 bases spanning the gap. Germline V gene data show CDR1 as SEHNR and CDR2 as FQNEAQ (reference sequence). RNA transcripts yielded amplified TCR beta CDR3 regions. First-round RT-PCR targeting the TCR CDR3 was performed with the HTBI primer set. TCRdb recomputed calls from the multiplex PCR reads with MiXCR, one row per CDR3 protein. The sample records around 340,000 distinct CDR3 sequences, 15% to 20% being singletons. Hyperthyroidism, newly diagnosed and lasting under 2 months, affected patients aged 18 to 65. Uncontrolled infection, other autoimmune disease, pregnancy or lactation led to exclusion. Diagnosing involved the use of clinical symptoms, serum thyroxine and TRAb, thyroid ultrasound and orbital computed tomography.

The material sequenced was blood. The chain is built from TRBV7-9 and TRBJ1-1; TRBD1 is a possible D gene (6 bases). This clonotype was obtained from a woman aged 45-65 years with Graves' hyperthyroidism. The CDR3 region is CATPGEGVNTEAFF. The CDR3 DNA follows: TGTGCCACCCCTGGGGAGGGGGTGAACACTGAAGCTTTCTTT. The full variable domain, in which reference TRBV7-9 and TRBJ1-1 provide the parts outside the CDR3, is DTGVSQNPRHKITKRGQNVTFRCDPISEHNRLYWYRQTLGQGPEFLTYFQNEAQLEKSRLLSDRFSAERPKGSFSTLEIQRTEQGDSAMYLCATPGEGVNTEAFFGQGTRLTVV.